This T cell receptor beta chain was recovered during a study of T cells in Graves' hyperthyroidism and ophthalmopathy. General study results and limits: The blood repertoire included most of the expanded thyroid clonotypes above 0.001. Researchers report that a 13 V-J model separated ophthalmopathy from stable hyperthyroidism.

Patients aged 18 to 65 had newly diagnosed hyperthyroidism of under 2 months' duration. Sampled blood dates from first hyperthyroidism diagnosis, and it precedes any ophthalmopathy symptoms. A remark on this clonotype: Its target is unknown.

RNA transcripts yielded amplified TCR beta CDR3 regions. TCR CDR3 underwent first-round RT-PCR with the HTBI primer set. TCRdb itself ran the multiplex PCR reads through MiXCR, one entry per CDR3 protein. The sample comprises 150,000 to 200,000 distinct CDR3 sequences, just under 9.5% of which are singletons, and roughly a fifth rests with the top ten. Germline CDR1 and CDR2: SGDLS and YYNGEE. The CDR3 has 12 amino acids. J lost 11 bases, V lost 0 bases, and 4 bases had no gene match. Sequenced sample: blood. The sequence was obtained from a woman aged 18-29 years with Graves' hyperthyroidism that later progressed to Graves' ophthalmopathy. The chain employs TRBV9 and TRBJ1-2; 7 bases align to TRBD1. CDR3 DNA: TGTGCCAGCAGCGTAGGGTGGGGACAGTACACCTTC. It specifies CASSVGWGQYTF.